The 22 T cell receptor beta chains listed next were all sequenced from one sample in a study of PD-L1 blockade in urothelial cancer. Described time point: pretreatment peripheral blood. Clones were read by immunoSEQ multiplex PCR, and TCRdb kept only the in-frame ones, dropping some. The sample lists about 95,000 clones, around 87% occurring once. The sequencing used PBMCs, collected around atezolizumab (anti-PD-L1) treatment. All receptors derive from a man in his 60s with urothelial cancer.

This clone was observed a single time. This rearrangement joins TRBV6-4 to TRBJ1-4; 9 bases line up with TRBD1. This CDR3 has 16 residues. CDR1 and CDR2 (germline): MRHNA, SNTAGT. The ends lost 4 bases at V and 5 bases at J; junction bases unmatched: 8. CDR3 amino acids: CASSASPGQGNEKLFF. The CDR3 DNA sequence: TGTGCCAGCAGTGCGTCCCCGGGACAGGGAAATGAAAAACTGTTTTTT.

The chain couples TRBV9 to TRBJ2-1, with 8 bases fitting TRBD2. V shed 0 bases, J shed 9 bases, and the junction held 5 bases outside the gene matches. In germline, CDR1 is SGDLS, CDR2 YYNGEE. This CDR3 has 14 amino acids. The CDR3 reads CASSVVTSGGEQFF. The CDR3 nucleotides are TGTGCCAGCAGCGTAGTTACTAGCGGAGGTGAGCAGTTCTTC.

The V call is TRBV10-2, the J call TRBJ1-2; D might be TRBD1 (5 bases). CDR1 is WSHSY, CDR2 SAAADI, per germline. V was pared by 11 bases and J by 8 bases, with 24 bases between. The CDR3 runs to 14 residues. CDR3 DNA sequence: TGCGCCTCACGGTCAGGGACTCCTAATTACGGCTACACCTTC. This codes for CASRSGTPNYGYTF.

This clone appeared a few times. The rearrangement joins TRBV25-1 to TRBJ2-5; TRBD1 aligns across 7 bases. The ends lost 3 bases at V and 5 bases at J; junction bases unmatched: 6. The germline CDR1 and CDR2 sequences are MGHDK and SYGVNS. CDR3 length: 14 amino acids. CDR3 sequence: CASSDRQGWETQYF. DNA of the CDR3: TGTGCCAGCAGTGATAGACAGGGATGGGAGACCCAGTACTTC.

The chain recombines TRBV4-1 with TRBJ1-1; D is undetermined. CDR3 size: 15 residues. Trimming removed 4 bases from V and 0 bases from J, with 12 bases in between. Germline V lookup: CDR1 MGHRA, CDR2 YSYEKL. The CDR3 region is CASSLGGLLNTEAFF. The CDR3, as DNA: TGCGCCAGCAGCCTCGGTGGGCTTTTGAACACTGAAGCTTTCTTT.

The V call is TRBV19, the J call TRBJ2-3, with TRBD2 identical over 9 bases. Trimming took 4 bases from V and 5 from J; bases not matched to a gene: 7. This CDR3 region has 15 residues. The germline CDR1 and CDR2 sequences are LNHDA and SQIVND (reference sequence). The CDR3 loop is CASSTGTSFQDTQYF. The CDR3 DNA is TGTGCCAGTAGTACAGGGACTAGCTTCCAAGATACGCAGTATTTT.

V gene TRBV19 combines with J gene TRBJ2-7; possibly TRBD2 for D (6 bases). The CDR3 spans 15 residues. Per the germline V gene, CDR1 is LNHDA and CDR2 is SQIVND (reference sequence). V was cut by 3 bases and J by 2 bases, with 14 bases left in between. Here the CDR3 DNA reads TGTGCCAGTAGTATCGGAGGAGGGAAAACCTACGAGCAGTACTTC. Translated, it gives CASSIGGGKTYEQYF.

This chain joins TRBV29-1 and TRBJ2-1; 7 bases agree with TRBD2. The CDR3 runs 13 residues. Germline V lookup: CDR1 SQVTM, CDR2 ANQGSEA. Germline trimming cut 7 bases from V and 5 bases from J; bases unmatched to any gene: 8. The CDR3: CSGRRDYNNEQFF. CDR3 bases: TGCAGCGGTCGCCGGGACTACAACAATGAGCAGTTCTTC.

CDR3 sequence reads: CASSPNAGGTDTQYF. The CDR3 DNA follows: TGCGCCAGCAGCCCTAACGCAGGGGGTACAGATACGCAGTATTTT. This chain joins TRBV5-1 and TRBJ2-3; 7 positions match TRBD1. The CDR3 totals 15 residues. Germline CDR1 is SGHRS and CDR2 is YFSETQ. V was pared by 4 bases and J by 3 bases, with 8 bases of the junction left unmatched. Drawing the rest from reference TRBV5-1 and TRBJ2-3, the complete variable domain is KAGVTQTPRYLIKTRGQQVTLSCSPISGHRSVSWYQQTPGQGLQFLFEYFSETQRNKGNFPGRFSGRQFSNSRSEMNVSTLELGDSALYLCASSPNAGGTDTQYFGPGTRLTVL.

The V call is TRBV30, the J call TRBJ2-2; maybe TRBD1 (6 bases). Per the germline V gene, CDR1 is GTSNPN and CDR2 is SVGIG (reference sequence). The CDR3 length is 18 residues. V was cut by 4 bases and J by 5 bases, with 26 bases left in between. The CDR3 reads CAWNLIETGPALTGELFF. The CDR3 coding sequence is TGTGCCTGGAACCTCATTGAGACAGGCCCCGCTTTAACCGGGGAGCTGTTTTTT.

The chain carries TRBV7-2 and TRBJ2-4, with 7 positions matching TRBD1. The CDR3 extends over 16 amino acids. The V segment lost 1 base and the J segment 10 bases; nucleotides outside the gene matches: 13. Germline V gene data show CDR1 as SGHTA and CDR2 as FQGNSA. The CDR3 region is CASSLGYTGAAGIQYF. The CDR3 DNA sequence: TGTGCCAGCAGCTTAGGATATACAGGGGCCGCTGGGATTCAGTACTTC.

The chain joins TRBV7-2 to TRBJ2-1; 9 bases map to TRBD2. Germline V gene sequence: CDR1 SGHTA, CDR2 FQGNSA. The CDR3 runs 16 residues. The V and J ends lost 4 bases and 10 bases, in that order; junction bases with no gene match: 14. The CDR3 coding sequence is TGTGCCAGCAGCTACGCGGGTAGCGGGAGAGCGGAGGAGCAGTTCTTC. Its translation is CASSYAGSGRAEEQFF. The whole variable domain, filled in from reference TRBV7-2 and TRBJ2-1, reads GAGVSQSPSNKVTEKGKDVELRCDPISGHTALYWYRQSLGQGLEFLIYFQGNSAPDKSGLPSDRFSAERTGGSVSTLTIQRTQQEDSAVYLCASSYAGSGRAEEQFFGPGTRLTVL.

The V call is TRBV9, the J call TRBJ1-5, with a possible D match to TRBD1 (6 bases). The length of the CDR3 is 16 residues. Trimming removed 3 bases at V and 0 bases at J, with 13 bases between. Germline values: CDR1 SGDLS, CDR2 YYNGEE. Written as DNA, the CDR3 is TGTGCCAGCAGCGCGACCGGGACAAATAGCAATCAGCCCCAGCATTTT. Amino acid sequence: CASSATGTNSNQPQHF. Drawing the rest from reference TRBV9 and TRBJ1-5, the complete variable domain is DSGVTQTPKHLITATGQRVTLRCSPRSGDLSVYWYQQSLDQGLQFLIQYYNGEERAKGNILERFSAQQFPDLHSELNLSSLELGDSALYFCASSATGTNSNQPQHFGDGTRLSIL.

This chain uses TRBV19 with TRBJ2-1; the match to TRBD1 covers 8 bases. Germline loops: CDR1 LNHDA, CDR2 SQIVND (reference sequence). The CDR3 sequence is 15 residues long. J was trimmed by 1 base and V by 9 bases; bases with no gene match: 8. The CDR3 region has the DNA TGTGCCAGCAATCCAGGGGGCAAGTCCTACAATGAGCAGTTCTTC. The encoded protein is CASNPGGKSYNEQFF.

The chain links TRBV4-3 to TRBJ2-2, with D possibly TRBD2 on 6 matching bases. Germline V gene data show CDR1 as LGHNA and CDR2 as YSLEER. The CDR3 is 15 amino acids. Trimming took off 4 bases at V and 2 bases at J, with 11 bases between the two ends. This CDR3 reads CASSPRGSNTGELFF. The CDR3 DNA reads TGCGCCAGCAGCCCCCGGGGGAGTAACACCGGGGAGCTGTTTTTT.

This clone was found once. DNA of the CDR3: TGTGCCAGCAGTGACAGTGGGCGCATTTCACCCCTCCACTTT. This sequence encodes CASSDSGRISPLHF. The gene calls are TRBV6-5 and TRBJ1-6; tentative D call: TRBD1 (5 bases). This CDR3 region has 14 residues. Germline V gene data show CDR1 as MNHEY and CDR2 as SVGAGI. V lost 5 bases and J lost 9, with 14 bases in between.

The chain has TRBV27 and TRBJ1-1, with no clear D. CDR3 length: 13 amino acids. Trimming removed 8 bases at V and 2 bases at J, with 12 bases between. Germline V gives CDR1 MNHEY, CDR2 SMNVEV (reference sequence). CDR3: CASHRPGNTEAFF. The CDR3 DNA sequence: TGTGCCAGCCATCGTCCGGGAAACACTGAAGCTTTCTTT.

This chain uses TRBV7-9 with TRBJ2-7; 8 nucleotides line up with TRBD1. CDR3 length equals 13 residues. The trim removed 5 bases at V and 5 bases at J, leaving 5 bases unmatched. Germline V gives CDR1 SEHNR, CDR2 FQNEAQ (reference sequence). CDR3: CASSAQTGDEQYF. The CDR3 DNA follows: TGTGCCAGCAGCGCCCAGACAGGGGACGAGCAGTACTTC.

The V and J genes are TRBV5-1 and TRBJ2-2, with 14 bases that match TRBD2. Per the germline V gene, CDR1 is SGHRS and CDR2 is YFSETQ. Germline trimming cut 3 bases from V and 5 bases from J; bases unmatched to any gene: 6. The CDR3 loop spans 17 amino acids. The CDR3 sequence is CASSSGLAGAGTGELFF. The DNA of the CDR3 is TGCGCCAGCAGCTCGGGACTAGCGGGAGCTGGTACCGGGGAGCTGTTTTTT.

This clone was found a few times. The chain employs TRBV4-3 and TRBJ2-3; D is undetermined. CDR3 length: 13 amino acids. Germline values: CDR1 LGHNA, CDR2 YSLEER. V gave up 3 bases and J gave up 7 bases, with 11 bases separating them. This CDR3 reads CASSHTRSNTQYF. Here the CDR3 DNA reads TGCGCCAGCAGCCACACCCGTAGCAATACGCAGTATTTT.

The rearrangement links TRBV18 to TRBJ1-2; tentatively, D is TRBD1 (6 bases). The CDR3 covers 15 residues. Trimming cost V 0 bases and J 0 bases, with 8 bases left between them. CDR1 KGHSH and CDR2 LQKENI come from the germline V gene. The CDR3 DNA sequence: TGTGCCAGCTCACCACCAGGGGGGGCTAACTATGGCTACACCTTC. Translating it yields CASSPPGGANYGYTF. Combining the CDR3 with reference TRBV18 and TRBJ1-2 gives the whole variable domain NAGVMQNPRHLVRRRGQEARLRCSPMKGHSHVYWYRQLPEEGLKFMVYLQKENIIDESGMPKERFSAEFPKEGPSILRIQQVVRGDSAAYFCASSPPGGANYGYTFGSGTRLTVV.

This clone was recorded only once. V gene TRBV5-6 combines with J gene TRBJ1-2; 7 nucleotides align to TRBD1. V shed 4 bases and J 6 bases; nucleotides not matched to a gene: 6. This CDR3 has 13 amino acids. The germline V gene has CDR1 SGHDT and CDR2 YYEEEE. CDR3 region: CASSPGTENGYTF. The CDR3 DNA follows: TGTGCCAGCAGCCCCGGGACAGAGAATGGCTACACCTTC.